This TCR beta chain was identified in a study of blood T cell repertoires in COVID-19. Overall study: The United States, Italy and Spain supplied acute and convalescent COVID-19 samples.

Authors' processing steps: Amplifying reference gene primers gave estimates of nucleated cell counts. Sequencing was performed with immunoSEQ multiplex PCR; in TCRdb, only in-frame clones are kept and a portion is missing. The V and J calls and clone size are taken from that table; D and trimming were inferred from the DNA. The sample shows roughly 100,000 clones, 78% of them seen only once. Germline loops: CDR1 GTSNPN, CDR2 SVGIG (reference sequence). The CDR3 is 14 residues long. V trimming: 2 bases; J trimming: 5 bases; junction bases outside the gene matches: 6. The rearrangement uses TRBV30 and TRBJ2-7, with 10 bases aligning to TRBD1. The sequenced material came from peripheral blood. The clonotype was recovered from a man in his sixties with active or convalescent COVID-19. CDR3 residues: CAWSLDRGSHEQYF. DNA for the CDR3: TGTGCCTGGAGTCTGGACAGGGGGTCCCACGAGCAGTACTTC.